Shown below are 21 T cell receptor beta chains from a single sample sequenced in a study of T cell responses to AZD1222 COVID-19 vaccine. Measured with immunoSEQ multiplex PCR; TCRdb has only the in-frame clones, and not every one. The data contain about 110,000 clones, roughly nine tenths of them singletons. Specimen: peripheral blood, collected 28 days after the second AZD1222 dose. All receptors come from an adult who received the AZD1222 COVID-19 vaccine.

The chain carries TRBV9 and TRBJ1-3; D possibly corresponds to TRBD1 (5 bases). V lost 3 bases to trimming and J lost 0 bases, with 13 bases between them. The CDR3 is 16 residues long. The germline gives CDR1 SGDLS, CDR2 YYNGEE. CDR3 DNA: TGTGCCAGCAGCGATCCTAGAGGGACCTCTGGAAACACCATATATTTT. Protein: CASSDPRGTSGNTIYF.

This chain connects TRBV29-1 to TRBJ1-2; D is uncertain. Trimming took 2 bases from V and 4 from J, leaving 8 bases between them. The CDR3 sequence is 12 residues long. Germline loops: CDR1 SQVTM, CDR2 ANQGSEA. The CDR3 sequence is CSVEFQFYGYTF. CDR3 DNA sequence: TGCAGCGTTGAATTCCAGTTCTATGGCTACACCTTC.

This clone has a single count. The gene calls are TRBV20-1 and TRBJ1-2; D gene unclear. The V and J ends lost 5 bases and 7 bases respectively, with 5 bases between them. Germline CDR1 DFQATT, CDR2 SNEGSKA (reference sequence). This CDR3 contains 9 residues. The CDR3 DNA sequence: TGCAGTGCTGGTATTGGCTACACCTTC. Protein product: CSAGIGYTF.

The chain uses TRBV2 and TRBJ2-2; D may be TRBD1 or TRBD2 (6 bases each). The ends were cut back, 5 bases at V and 0 bases at J, with 13 bases in the middle. Germline V gives CDR1 SNHLY, CDR2 FYNNEI. The CDR3 is 16 residues long. This CDR3 reads CASSWGAGPNTGELFF. CDR3 DNA sequence: TGTGCCAGCAGTTGGGGGGCGGGGCCGAACACCGGGGAGCTGTTTTTT.

The rearrangement uses TRBV19 and TRBJ2-3; 9 positions match TRBD1. Trimming removed 3 bases from V and 4 bases from J; junction bases left unmatched: 11. Germline lookup yields CDR1 LNHDA and CDR2 SQIVND (reference sequence). The length of the CDR3 is 17 residues. DNA of the CDR3: TGTGCCAGTAGTATGTTGTTTATGAGACAGGGGGCAGATACGCAGTATTTT. Amino acids: CASSMLFMRQGADTQYF.

The CDR3: CASSLRRGSDEQYF. The CDR3 nucleotides are TGCGCCAGCAGCTTGAGGCGGGGATCGGACGAGCAGTACTTC. This sequence joins TRBV5-1 and TRBJ2-7, with a tentative D call TRBD2 (6 bases). V was cut by 1 base and J by 5 bases, with 13 bases left in between. The length of the CDR3 is 14 residues. The germline gives CDR1 SGHRS, CDR2 YFSETQ.

This clone was observed a single time. The V gene is TRBV7-2, the J gene TRBJ2-2; D is perhaps TRBD2 (6 bases). The CDR3 covers 15 residues. The V end was cut by 7 bases, the J end by 5 bases, with 17 bases between. CDR1 SGHTA and CDR2 FQGNSA come from the germline V gene. The DNA for the CDR3 is TGTGCCAGCAACCATCTTAGCGGTGGAACCGGGGAGCTGTTTTTT. This translates into CASNHLSGGTGELFF.

This clone was detected once. The chain recombines TRBV9 with TRBJ2-5; D call uncertain. The V and J ends lost 0 bases and 2 bases respectively, with 5 bases between them. The CDR3 totals 13 residues. From germline, CDR1 is SGDLS and CDR2 YYNGEE. CDR3 sequence (DNA): TGTGCCAGCAGCGTAGATATACAAGAGACCCAGTACTTC. Protein sequence: CASSVDIQETQYF.

The chain uses TRBV28 and TRBJ1-2; 7 bases match TRBD1. This CDR3 spans 15 amino acids. Germline assignment: CDR1 MDHEN and CDR2 SYDVKM. Trimming took 2 bases from V and 5 from J; bases not matched to a gene: 8. The CDR3 region has the DNA TGTGCCAGCAGTTTACAGGGGGGCAGGGGTTATGGCTACACCTTC. Translating gives CASSLQGGRGYGYTF.

The rearrangement joins TRBV28 to TRBJ1-5; possible D gene TRBD1, 5 bases. Germline-derived CDR1 and CDR2 are MDHEN and SYDVKM. Trimming left V 7 bases short and J 0 bases short, with 10 bases between. The CDR3 totals 14 residues. The CDR3 DNA follows: TGTGCCAGCACTGACAGTTATAGCAATCAGCCCCAGCATTTT. Its protein is CASTDSYSNQPQHF.

CDR3 DNA sequence: TGTGCCAGTAGTTTCTCCGGGACTAGAAGTGTCGATGAGCAGTTCTTC. This gives the protein CASSFSGTRSVDEQFF. The chain is built from TRBV19 and TRBJ2-1, with 8 bases that match TRBD2. After removal of 5 bases from V and 8 bases from J, the junction contained 14 bases not matched to a gene. The CDR3 sequence is 16 residues long. The germline gives CDR1 LNHDA, CDR2 SQIVND (reference sequence). The complete variable domain, with remaining parts taken from reference TRBV19 and TRBJ2-1, reads DGGITQSPKYLFRKEGQNVTLSCEQNLNHDAMYWYRQDPGQGLRLIYYSQIVNDFQKGDIAEGYSVSREKKESFPLTVTSAQKNPTAFYLCASSFSGTRSVDEQFFGPGTRLTVL.

CDR3 region: CASSIDSGASYEQYF. The CDR3 DNA reads as TGTGCCAGTAGTATAGATTCAGGAGCCTCCTACGAGCAGTACTTC. This chain links TRBV19 with TRBJ2-7; D gene ambiguous. Germline CDR1 and CDR2: LNHDA and SQIVND (reference sequence). V was cut by 0 bases and J by 0 bases, with 9 bases left in between. The CDR3 spans 15 residues.

The gene calls are TRBV28 and TRBJ2-3; 14 nucleotides match TRBD2. V was clipped by 6 bases and J by 0 bases; unmatched bases: 8. Germline CDR1 and CDR2: MDHEN and SYDVKM. The CDR3 consists of 18 residues. This chain's CDR3 is CASRLGLAGGRSTDTQYF. In DNA, the CDR3 is TGTGCCAGCAGACTCGGACTAGCGGGAGGTAGGAGCACAGATACGCAGTATTTT.

This sequence joins TRBV6-1 and TRBJ2-5; D remains unclear. Germline CDR1 MNHNS, CDR2 SASEGT. Deletions cut 2 bases from V and 0 bases from J, with 4 bases between. The CDR3 is made up of 13 amino acids. DNA of the CDR3: TGTGCCAGCAGTGAACCCAACCAAGAGACCCAGTACTTC. Amino acid sequence: CASSEPNQETQYF.

The chain joins TRBV29-1 to TRBJ2-5, with D uncertain. The CDR3 runs to 11 residues. V lost 7 bases and J 5 bases, leaving 11 bases between the germline ends. CDR1 is SQVTM, CDR2 ANQGSEA, per germline. CDR3 amino acids: CSGAWLETQYF. The CDR3 DNA is TGCAGCGGAGCCTGGCTGGAGACCCAGTACTTC. Supplemented by reference TRBV29-1 and TRBJ2-5, the full variable domain reads SAVISQKPSRDICQRGTSLTIQCQVDSQVTMMFWYRQQPGQSLTLIATANQGSEATYESGFVIDKFPISRPNLTFSTLTVSNMSPEDSSIYLCSGAWLETQYFGPGTRLLVL.

The rearrangement uses TRBV15 and TRBJ2-2, with D possibly matching TRBD2 (6 bases). Germline V gives CDR1 LNHNV, CDR2 YYDKDF (reference sequence). Trimming pared 6 bases from V and 3 bases from J, leaving 11 bases between. The CDR3 length is 14 residues. The CDR3 DNA is TGTGCCACCAGGGTGGGCGGGGACACCGGGGAGCTGTTTTTT. As protein: CATRVGGDTGELFF.

The CDR3 is CASSLIGTHYNEQFF. The CDR3 DNA sequence: TGTGCCAGCAGCCTAATCGGGACTCACTACAATGAGCAGTTCTTC. The chain couples TRBV13 to TRBJ2-1; D possibly corresponds to TRBD2 (6 bases). CDR3 length: 15 residues. Germline V gene sequence: CDR1 PRHDT, CDR2 FYEKMQ (reference sequence). V was clipped by 5 bases and J by 3 bases, with 14 bases between them.

This clone was recorded once. Relative to the germline gene, one junction end is altered; a read error may explain this. The V gene is TRBV27, the J gene TRBJ2-7; possible D gene TRBD1, 6 bases. Germline assignment: CDR1 MNHEY and CDR2 SMNVEV (reference sequence). The CDR3 spans 15 residues. In DNA, the CDR3 is TGTGCCGGCAGACTGACAAAGGACAGTTCCTACGAGCAGTACTTC. As protein: CAGRLTKDSSYEQYF.

This chain connects TRBV24-1 to TRBJ1-4; D is possibly TRBD1 (5 bases). CDR3 length: 13 residues. Germline V CDR1 and CDR2: KGHDR, SFDVKD. V lost 4 bases to trimming and J lost 6 bases, with 8 bases between them. The CDR3 region has the DNA TGTGCCACCAGTGAATCAGGGCATGAAAAACTGTTTTTT. It encodes CATSESGHEKLFF.

The gene calls are TRBV15 and TRBJ1-6; the match to TRBD1 covers 11 bases. Germline V gene data show CDR1 as LNHNV and CDR2 as YYDKDF (reference sequence). V lost 8 bases to trimming and J lost 9 bases; unmatched junction nucleotides: 9. The CDR3 has 15 amino acids. CDR3 amino acids: CATGRDRGKGSPLHF. The CDR3 coding sequence is TGTGCCACCGGCCGGGACAGGGGGAAAGGTTCACCCCTCCACTTT.

The chain's CDR3 is CASSLGPLGNSPLHF. Here the CDR3 DNA reads TGTGCCAGCAGTTTAGGGCCCCTAGGGAATTCACCCCTCCACTTT. The chain links TRBV27 to TRBJ1-6; the D is unclear. The CDR3 loop spans 15 amino acids. Germline loops: CDR1 MNHEY, CDR2 SMNVEV (reference sequence). Trimming took 2 bases from V and 7 from J, leaving 12 bases between them.